Following are 18 T cell receptor beta chains from one sample sequenced in a study of control samples from healthy donors and cancer patients. Here immunoSEQ multiplex PCR was the method, and the copy in TCRdb shows in-frame clones only, minus some. The sample yields 200,000 to 250,000 clones, 85% to 95% seen once. What was sequenced was blood. All receptors derive from a man aged 45-60 years in good health.

The V gene is TRBV27, the J gene TRBJ1-5; D is unclear. V lost 8 bases and J lost 7, with 12 bases in between. The CDR3 runs to 12 residues. From germline, CDR1 is MNHEY and CDR2 SMNVEV (reference sequence). CDR3 protein: CASGSRGQPQHF. Here the CDR3 DNA reads TGTGCCAGCGGTAGTCGCGGGCAGCCCCAGCATTTT.

The V and J genes are TRBV27 and TRBJ2-1; no clear D gene. This CDR3 is 15 amino acids long. Germline CDR1 reads MNHEY; CDR2 reads SMNVEV (reference sequence). The ends were cut back, 5 bases at V and 1 base at J, with 12 bases in the middle. CDR3 region: CASSPTVGSYNEQFF. CDR3 DNA: TGTGCCAGCAGTCCAACCGTTGGTTCCTACAATGAGCAGTTCTTC.

The chain combines TRBV5-1 with TRBJ1-2; D gene uncertain. Trimming left V 0 bases short and J 2 bases short, with 8 bases between. The CDR3 has 14 amino acids. Germline CDR1 SGHRS, CDR2 YFSETQ. CDR3 in DNA: TGCGCCAGCAGCTTGGTGGCGGGAAACTATGGCTACACCTTC. Translating gives CASSLVAGNYGYTF.

The V gene is TRBV7-9, the J gene TRBJ2-2; 7 bases match TRBD1. Germline trimming cut 6 bases from V and 5 bases from J; bases unmatched to any gene: 6. From germline, CDR1 is SEHNR and CDR2 FQNEAQ (reference sequence). The CDR3 extends over 14 amino acids. The CDR3 DNA follows: TGTGCCAGCAGAGGAACAGGGGAGACCGGGGAGCTGTTTTTT. Its translation: CASRGTGETGELFF.

The table lists this clone with a count of one. The V and J genes are TRBV5-6 and TRBJ1-2; unclear D gene. Germline CDR1 and CDR2: SGHDT and YYEEEE. Trimming pared 0 bases from V and 9 bases from J, leaving 18 bases between. The CDR3 covers 15 residues. The CDR3 bases are TGTGCCAGCAGCTTGGGGGGTAGGGAATTCGGGAGCTACACCTTC. Encoded protein: CASSLGGREFGSYTF.

The chain combines TRBV18 with TRBJ2-5; 11 bases line up with TRBD2. From germline, CDR1 is KGHSH and CDR2 LQKENI. Trimming at V came to 4 bases and at J to 7 bases, leaving 8 bases not matched to a gene. The CDR3 consists of 15 residues. Here the CDR3 DNA reads TGTGCCAGCTCACTGGGACTAGCGGACCTCGGGACCCAGTACTTC. Encoded protein: CASSLGLADLGTQYF.

The chain has TRBV19 and TRBJ1-1; 7 bases map to TRBD1. Trimming cost V 4 bases and J 0 bases; bases outside gene matches: 2. The CDR3 loop spans 14 amino acids. CDR1 is LNHDA and CDR2 is SQIVND in the germline V gene (reference sequence). The CDR3 reads CASSSTGVNTEAFF. The CDR3 DNA sequence: TGTGCCAGTAGTAGTACAGGGGTGAACACTGAAGCTTTCTTT. The variable domain in full, completed from reference TRBV19 and TRBJ1-1, reads DGGITQSPKYLFRKEGQNVTLSCEQNLNHDAMYWYRQDPGQGLRLIYYSQIVNDFQKGDIAEGYSVSREKKESFPLTVTSAQKNPTAFYLCASSSTGVNTEAFFGQGTRLTVV.

The rearrangement links TRBV5-1 to TRBJ2-1; 7 positions agree with TRBD2. Germline V gene sequence: CDR1 SGHRS, CDR2 YFSETQ. Germline trimming cut 4 bases from V and 10 bases from J; bases unmatched to any gene: 5. The length of the CDR3 is 12 residues. The DNA of the CDR3 is TGCGCCAGCAGCGGCGGGGGTCAGGAGCAGTTCTTC. Translation gives CASSGGGQEQFF.

The V and J genes are TRBV30 and TRBJ2-1; D remains unclear. CDR1 and CDR2 (germline): GTSNPN, SVGIG (reference sequence). V was pared by 5 bases and J by 4 bases, with 12 bases between. The CDR3 covers 13 residues. Here the CDR3 reads CAWAVGIYNEQFF. In DNA, the CDR3 is TGTGCCTGGGCAGTGGGGATTTACAATGAGCAGTTCTTC.

The V call is TRBV19, the J call TRBJ2-1; D may be TRBD2 (7 bases). The CDR3 is 19 amino acids. Germline lookup yields CDR1 LNHDA and CDR2 SQIVND (reference sequence). Trimming shortened V by 8 bases and J by 0 bases, and 26 bases separated the two germline ends. CDR3 DNA: TGTGCCAGTCGTCAGCAGCCGGGGGGCCCCCCGAGCTCCTACAATGAGCAGTTCTTC. Protein sequence: CASRQQPGGPPSSYNEQFF. Drawing the rest from reference TRBV19 and TRBJ2-1, the complete variable domain is DGGITQSPKYLFRKEGQNVTLSCEQNLNHDAMYWYRQDPGQGLRLIYYSQIVNDFQKGDIAEGYSVSREKKESFPLTVTSAQKNPTAFYLCASRQQPGGPPSSYNEQFFGPGTRLTVL.

The CDR3 reads CASSVGAMNTEAFF. The CDR3 DNA follows: TGTGCCAGCAGTGTGGGAGCTATGAACACTGAAGCTTTCTTT. The chain joins TRBV25-1 to TRBJ1-1; D gene ambiguous. Trimming took off 4 bases at V and 0 bases at J, with 9 bases between the two ends. This CDR3 region has 14 residues. Germline V gene sequence: CDR1 MGHDK, CDR2 SYGVNS.

The chain recombines TRBV20-1 with TRBJ2-5; D not resolved. V lost 4 bases and J 2 bases, leaving 5 bases between the germline ends. CDR3 length: 11 residues. CDR1 DFQATT and CDR2 SNEGSKA come from the germline V gene (reference sequence). In DNA, the CDR3 is TGCAGTGCTAATGATCAAGAGACCCAGTACTTC. It translates to CSANDQETQYF.

This chain links TRBV6-5 with TRBJ1-5; D not certain. CDR3 size: 13 residues. Trimming left V 11 bases short and J 2 bases short, with 13 bases between. Germline V gene data show CDR1 as MNHEY and CDR2 as SVGAGI. CDR3 DNA sequence: TGTGCCGCGAGCGGCGGAGGCAATCAGCCCCAGCATTTT. Translated: CAASGGGNQPQHF.

The rearrangement uses TRBV30 and TRBJ2-6; D unresolved. This CDR3 has 13 amino acids. Germline CDR1 reads GTSNPN; CDR2 reads SVGIG (reference sequence). Trimming removed 2 bases at V and 4 bases at J, with 6 bases between. The CDR3, as DNA: TGTGCCTGGAGTAAAGGGGGGGCCAACGTCCTGACTTTC. Protein: CAWSKGGANVLTF.

This chain uses TRBV5-1 with TRBJ1-2; D ambiguous. Germline V CDR1 and CDR2: SGHRS, YFSETQ. The CDR3 runs 13 residues. Trimming shortened V by 4 bases and J by 4 bases, and 11 bases separated the two germline ends. The chain's CDR3 is CASSPLRTYGYTF. The CDR3 DNA reads TGCGCCAGCAGCCCCCTCCGGACCTATGGCTACACCTTC.

The chain employs TRBV7-9 and TRBJ1-3; no clear D gene. The CDR3 spans 15 residues. The ends were cut back, 2 bases at V and 7 bases at J, with 15 bases in the middle. Germline assignment: CDR1 SEHNR and CDR2 FQNEAQ (reference sequence). The CDR3 sequence: CASSLSVGVPNTIYF. The CDR3, as DNA: TGTGCCAGCAGCTTAAGTGTCGGGGTACCCAACACCATATATTTT.

The chain links TRBV5-1 to TRBJ2-1; the D is unclear. Germline values: CDR1 SGHRS, CDR2 YFSETQ. This CDR3 spans 14 amino acids. The V end lost 1 base, the J end lost 6 bases, and 11 bases lay between the germline ends. The CDR3: CASSLSPDFNEQFF. Here the CDR3 DNA reads TGCGCCAGCAGCTTGAGTCCCGACTTCAATGAGCAGTTCTTC.

V usage is TRBV5-1 and J usage is TRBJ2-7, with D maybe TRBD1 (6 bases). The germline V and J ends were trimmed by 4 bases and 1 base, with 9 bases remaining between them. The germline gives CDR1 SGHRS, CDR2 YFSETQ. The CDR3 is made up of 13 amino acids. The CDR3 here is CASSPDRSYEQYF. CDR3 DNA sequence: TGCGCCAGCAGCCCGGACAGATCCTACGAGCAGTACTTC.